This T cell receptor (beta chain) was profiled in a study of CDR3 diversity in severe acne. CDR1 and CDR2 (germline): SEHNR, FQNEAQ (reference sequence). The ends were cut back, 4 bases at V and 0 bases at J, with 13 bases in the middle. This CDR3 comprises 17 residues. This clonotype was detected only a few times. TCRdb re-analysed the PCR reads in MiXCR, keeping a single row per CDR3 protein. The sample includes about 100,000 distinct CDR3 sequences, roughly 51% of them seen just once. The source material was blood. The receptor's source is a male donor with acne. The rearrangement joins TRBV7-9 to TRBJ2-6; weak D call: TRBD2 (5 bases). CDR3 in amino acids: CASSSDLGLSGANVLTF. CDR3 coding DNA: TGTGCCAGCAGCTCAGACCTTGGACTCTCTGGGGCCAACGTCCTGACTTTC.